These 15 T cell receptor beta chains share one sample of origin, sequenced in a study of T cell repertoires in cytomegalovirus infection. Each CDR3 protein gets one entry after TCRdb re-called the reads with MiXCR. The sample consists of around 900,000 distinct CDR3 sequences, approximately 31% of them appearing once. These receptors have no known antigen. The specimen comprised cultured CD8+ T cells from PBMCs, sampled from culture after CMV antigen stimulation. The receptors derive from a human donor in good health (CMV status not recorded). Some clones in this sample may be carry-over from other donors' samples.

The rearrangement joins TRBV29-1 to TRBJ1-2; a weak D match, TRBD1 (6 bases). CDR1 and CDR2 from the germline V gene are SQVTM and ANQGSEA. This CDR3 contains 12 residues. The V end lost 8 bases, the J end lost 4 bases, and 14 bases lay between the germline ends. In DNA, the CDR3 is TGCAGCACCTCAACAGGGAGCTATGGCTACACCTTC. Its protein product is CSTSTGSYGYTF.

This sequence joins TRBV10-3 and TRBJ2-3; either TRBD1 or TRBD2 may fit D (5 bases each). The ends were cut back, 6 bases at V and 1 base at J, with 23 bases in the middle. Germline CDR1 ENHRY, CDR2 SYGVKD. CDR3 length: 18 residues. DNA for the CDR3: TGTGCCATCAGAACATCCGGGACCAACAAGGCCGGCACAGATACGCAGTATTTT. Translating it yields CAIRTSGTNKAGTDTQYF.

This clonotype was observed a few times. The CDR3 spells CASTPRGAVEAFF. Written as DNA, the CDR3 is TGTGCCAGCACCCCTCGGGGGGCGGTTGAAGCTTTCTTT. The chain combines TRBV12-3 or TRBV12-4 with TRBJ1-1; the D gene is possibly TRBD1 (6 bases). V was pared by 7 bases and J by 7 bases, with 16 bases between. The CDR3 has 13 residues.

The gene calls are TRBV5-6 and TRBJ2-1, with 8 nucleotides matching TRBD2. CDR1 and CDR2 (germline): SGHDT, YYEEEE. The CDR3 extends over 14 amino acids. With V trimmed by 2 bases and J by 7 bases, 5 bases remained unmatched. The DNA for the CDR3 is TGTGCCAGCAGCTTCCAGCGGGGGAGGAATGAGCAGTTCTTC. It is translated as CASSFQRGRNEQFF. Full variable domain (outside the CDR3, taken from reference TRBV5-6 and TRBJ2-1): DAGVTQSPTHLIKTRGQQVTLRCSPKSGHDTVSWYQQALGQGPQFIFQYYEEEERQRGNFPDRFSGHQFPNYSSELNVNALLLGDSALYLCASSFQRGRNEQFFGPGTRLTVL.

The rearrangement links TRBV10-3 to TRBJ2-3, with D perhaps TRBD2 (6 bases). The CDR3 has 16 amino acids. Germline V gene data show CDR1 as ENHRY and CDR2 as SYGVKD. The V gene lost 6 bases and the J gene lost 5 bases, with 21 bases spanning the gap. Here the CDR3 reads CAISNRDYSGRDTQYF. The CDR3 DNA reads TGTGCCATCAGCAACCGAGACTATAGCGGTCGAGATACGCAGTATTTT.

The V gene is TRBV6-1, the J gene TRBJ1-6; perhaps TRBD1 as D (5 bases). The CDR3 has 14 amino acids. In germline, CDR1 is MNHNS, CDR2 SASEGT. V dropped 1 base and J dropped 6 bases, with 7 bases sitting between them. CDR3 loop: CASSEGTLNSPLHF. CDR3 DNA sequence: TGTGCCAGCAGTGAAGGGACACTTAATTCACCCCTCCACTTT.

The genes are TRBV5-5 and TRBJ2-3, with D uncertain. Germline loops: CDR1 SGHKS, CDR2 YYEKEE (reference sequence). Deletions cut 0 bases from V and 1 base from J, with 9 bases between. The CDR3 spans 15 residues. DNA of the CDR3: TGTGCCAGCAGCTTGGCCTCTGGAGGCACAGATACGCAGTATTTT. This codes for CASSLASGGTDTQYF.

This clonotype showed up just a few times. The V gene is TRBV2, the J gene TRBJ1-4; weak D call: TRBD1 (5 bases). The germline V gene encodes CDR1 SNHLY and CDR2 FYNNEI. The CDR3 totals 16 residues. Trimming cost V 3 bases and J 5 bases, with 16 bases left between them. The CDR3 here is CASSEEGPLGNEKLFF. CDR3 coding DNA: TGTGCCAGCAGTGAGGAGGGACCGTTGGGAAATGAAAAACTGTTTTTT.

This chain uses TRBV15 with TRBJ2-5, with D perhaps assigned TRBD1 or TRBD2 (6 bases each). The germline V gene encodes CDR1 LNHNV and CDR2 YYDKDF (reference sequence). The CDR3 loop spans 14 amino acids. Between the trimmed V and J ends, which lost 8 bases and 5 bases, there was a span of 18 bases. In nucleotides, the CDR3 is TGTGCCACCCCTCTTTGGGGGGCGGTGGAGACCCAGTACTTC. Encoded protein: CATPLWGAVETQYF.

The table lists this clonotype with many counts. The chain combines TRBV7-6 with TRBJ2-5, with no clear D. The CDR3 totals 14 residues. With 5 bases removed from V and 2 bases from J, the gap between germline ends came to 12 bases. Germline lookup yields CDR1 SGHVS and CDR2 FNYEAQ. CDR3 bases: TGTGCCAGCAGCCGATATACATCTCAAGAGACCCAGTACTTC. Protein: CASSRYTSQETQYF.

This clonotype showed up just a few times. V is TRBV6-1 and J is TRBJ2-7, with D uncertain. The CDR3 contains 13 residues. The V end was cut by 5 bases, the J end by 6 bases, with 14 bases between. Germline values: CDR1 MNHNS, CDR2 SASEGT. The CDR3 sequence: CASSSGPFSEQYF. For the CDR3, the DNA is TGTGCCAGCAGTTCCGGGCCATTTAGCGAGCAGTACTTC.

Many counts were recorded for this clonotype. The CDR3 is CASSFEANTEAFF. CDR3 DNA sequence: TGCGCCAGCAGCTTCGAAGCGAACACTGAAGCTTTCTTT. The chain joins TRBV5-1 to TRBJ1-1; D remains unclear. Trimming shortened V by 2 bases and J by 1 base, and 6 bases separated the two germline ends. Germline V gene data show CDR1 as SGHRS and CDR2 as YFSETQ. The CDR3 is 13 residues long. The full variable domain, completed using reference TRBV5-1 and TRBJ1-1, is KAGVTQTPRYLIKTRGQQVTLSCSPISGHRSVSWYQQTPGQGLQFLFEYFSETQRNKGNFPGRFSGRQFSNSRSEMNVSTLELGDSALYLCASSFEANTEAFFGQGTRLTVV.

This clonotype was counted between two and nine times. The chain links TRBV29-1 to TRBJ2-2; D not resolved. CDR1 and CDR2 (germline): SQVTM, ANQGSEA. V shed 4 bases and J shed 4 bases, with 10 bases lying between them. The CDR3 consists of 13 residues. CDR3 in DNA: TGCAGCGTTGCAGCGAGTAGCACCGGGGAGCTGTTTTTT. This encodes CSVAASSTGELFF.

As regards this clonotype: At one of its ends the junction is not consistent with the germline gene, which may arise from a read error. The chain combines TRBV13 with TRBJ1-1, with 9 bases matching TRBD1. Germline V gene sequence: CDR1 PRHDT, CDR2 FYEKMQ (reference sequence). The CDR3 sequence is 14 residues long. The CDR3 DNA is TGTGCCAGCAGCATAGGGACAGGGCAAACTGAAGCTTTCTTT. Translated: CASSIGTGQTEAFF.

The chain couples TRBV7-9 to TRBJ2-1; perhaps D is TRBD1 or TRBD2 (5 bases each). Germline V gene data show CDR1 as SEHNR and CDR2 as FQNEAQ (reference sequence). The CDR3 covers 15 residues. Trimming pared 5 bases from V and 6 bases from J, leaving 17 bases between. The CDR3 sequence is CASSLRQSGGNEQFF. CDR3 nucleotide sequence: TGTGCCAGCAGCCTCCGACAGAGTGGAGGCAATGAGCAGTTCTTC.